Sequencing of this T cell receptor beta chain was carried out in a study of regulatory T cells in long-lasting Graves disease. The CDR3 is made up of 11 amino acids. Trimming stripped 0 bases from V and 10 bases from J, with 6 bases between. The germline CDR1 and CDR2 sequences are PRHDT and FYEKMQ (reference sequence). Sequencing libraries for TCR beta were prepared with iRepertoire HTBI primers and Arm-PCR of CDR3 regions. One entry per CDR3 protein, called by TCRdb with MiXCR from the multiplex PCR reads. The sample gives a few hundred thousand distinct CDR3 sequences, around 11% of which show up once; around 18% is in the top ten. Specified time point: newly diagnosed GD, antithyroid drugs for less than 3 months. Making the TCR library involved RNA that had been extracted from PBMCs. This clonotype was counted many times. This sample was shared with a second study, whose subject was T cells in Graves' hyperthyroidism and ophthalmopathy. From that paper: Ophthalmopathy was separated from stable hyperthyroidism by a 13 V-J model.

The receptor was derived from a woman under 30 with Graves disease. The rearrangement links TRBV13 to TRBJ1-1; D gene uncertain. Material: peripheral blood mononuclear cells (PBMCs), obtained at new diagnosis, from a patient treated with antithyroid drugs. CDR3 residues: CASSLGLRAFF. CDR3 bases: TGTGCCAGCAGCTTAGGACTCCGAGCTTTCTTT.